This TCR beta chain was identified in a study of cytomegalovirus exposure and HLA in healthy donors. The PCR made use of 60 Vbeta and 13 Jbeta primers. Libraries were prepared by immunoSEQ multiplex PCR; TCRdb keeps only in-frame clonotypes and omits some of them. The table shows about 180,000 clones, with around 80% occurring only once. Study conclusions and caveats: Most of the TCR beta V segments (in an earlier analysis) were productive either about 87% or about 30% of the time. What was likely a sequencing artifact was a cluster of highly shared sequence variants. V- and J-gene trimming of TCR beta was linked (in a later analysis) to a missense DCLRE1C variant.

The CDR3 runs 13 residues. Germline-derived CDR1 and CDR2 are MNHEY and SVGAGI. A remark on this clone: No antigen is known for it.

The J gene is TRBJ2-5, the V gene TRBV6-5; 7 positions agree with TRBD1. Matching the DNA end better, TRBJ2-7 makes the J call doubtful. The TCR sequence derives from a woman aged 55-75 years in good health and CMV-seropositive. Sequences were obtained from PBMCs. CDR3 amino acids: CASSATGFYEQYF. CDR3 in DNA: TGTGCCAGCAGCGCGACAGGGTTCTACGAGCAGTACTTC.